The 17 T cell receptor beta chains presented below share a single source sample, sequenced in a study of blood T cell repertoires in COVID-19. Repertoires were generated with immunoSEQ multiplex PCR, while TCRdb's copy carries only in-frame clones and drops some. The table lists some 130,000 clones, approximately 84% of them singletons. Sequencing was done on a sample of peripheral blood. The source is a human donor in a cohort sampled during active COVID-19.

The chain combines TRBV4-1 with TRBJ1-5; no clear D gene. The CDR3 consists of 16 residues. CDR1 and CDR2 (germline): MGHRA, YSYEKL. The V gene lost 3 bases and the J gene lost 5 bases, with 17 bases spanning the gap. This chain's CDR3 is CASSQNSDTPHQPQHF. CDR3 bases: TGCGCCAGCAGCCAGAACTCCGACACACCTCATCAGCCCCAGCATTTT.

This chain connects TRBV6-5 to TRBJ1-5; 7 bases align to TRBD1. J lost 1 base, V lost 3 bases, and 3 bases had no gene match. The germline V gene has CDR1 MNHEY and CDR2 SVGAGI. This CDR3 has 15 residues. CDR3 protein: CASSYRQGSNQPQHF. The CDR3 DNA reads as TGTGCCAGCAGTTATAGACAGGGAAGCAATCAGCCCCAGCATTTT.

This sequence joins TRBV9 and TRBJ1-5; 7 bases match TRBD1. Germline V gene data show CDR1 as SGDLS and CDR2 as YYNGEE. CDR3 length equals 16 residues. V lost 1 base and J lost 7; bases outside the gene matches: 11. The DNA of the CDR3 is TGTGCCAGCAGCGTATTCTCACAGGGGCGTGGGCAGCCCCAGCATTTT. Its translation is CASSVFSQGRGQPQHF.

This chain connects TRBV6-5 to TRBJ2-7; TRBD1 matches at 11 bases. V lost 5 bases to trimming and J lost 2 bases; unmatched junction nucleotides: 5. This CDR3 spans 15 amino acids. Germline CDR1 and CDR2: MNHEY and SVGAGI. The CDR3 region is CASSHSGQGAYEQYF. The CDR3 bases are TGTGCCAGCAGTCATTCGGGACAGGGGGCCTACGAGCAGTACTTC.

This clone has just a few counts. The gene calls are TRBV11-1 and TRBJ2-1, with a possible D match to TRBD1 (5 bases). CDR1 and CDR2 from the germline V gene are SGHAT and FQDESV (reference sequence). This CDR3 is 13 amino acids long. The ends were cut back, 2 bases at V and 8 bases at J, with 10 bases in the middle. The chain's CDR3 is CASSLPGSHEQFF. In nucleotides, the CDR3 is TGTGCCAGCAGCTTACCAGGGTCCCATGAGCAGTTCTTC.

In DNA form, the CDR3 reads TGTGCCAGCAGCCAAAGGGGTGACGAGACCCAGTACTTC. Translated, it gives CASSQRGDETQYF. The chain employs TRBV3-1 (or the pseudogene TRBV3-2) and TRBJ2-5, with D possibly TRBD1 on 5 matching bases. In germline, CDR1 is LGHDT, CDR2 YNNKEL (reference sequence). Trimming left V 2 bases short and J 5 bases short, with 9 bases between. This CDR3 spans 13 amino acids.

The chain uses TRBV7-8 and TRBJ2-7, with a possible D match to TRBD1 (6 bases). With 4 bases removed from V and 7 bases from J, the gap between germline ends came to 17 bases. Germline CDR1 SGHVS, CDR2 FQNEAQ. The CDR3 is 14 amino acids. The CDR3 sequence: CASSSRTALGEQYF. CDR3 DNA sequence: TGTGCCAGCAGCTCTCGGACAGCTCTGGGGGAGCAGTACTTC.

The V and J genes are TRBV10-3 and TRBJ1-1; no reliable D call. V lost 0 bases and J lost 1, with 6 bases in between. The CDR3 spans 14 residues. Germline-derived CDR1 and CDR2 are ENHRY and SYGVKD. CDR3 region: CAISESRANTEAFF. As DNA, the CDR3 is TGTGCCATCAGTGAGTCTCGAGCGAACACTGAAGCTTTCTTT.

This chain links TRBV7-9 with TRBJ1-2, with D possibly being TRBD1 (6 bases). V gave up 1 base and J gave up 5 bases, with 17 bases separating them. CDR3 size: 16 residues. Germline V gene lookup returns CDR1 SEHNR and CDR2 FQNEAQ (reference sequence). CDR3 nucleotide sequence: TGTGCCAGCAGCTTAGGGCAGGGGACAACGGGATATGGCTACACCTTC. Protein: CASSLGQGTTGYGYTF.

This clone was seen only a few times. This chain joins TRBV20-1 and TRBJ1-6; TRBD1 is a possible D gene (5 bases). This CDR3 has 13 residues. The V gene lost 3 bases and the J gene lost 7 bases, with 10 bases spanning the gap. The germline CDR1 and CDR2 sequences are DFQATT and SNEGSKA (reference sequence). The CDR3 reads CSASRGFNSPLHF. CDR3 sequence (DNA): TGCAGTGCTAGTCGGGGGTTCAATTCACCCCTCCACTTT.

This sequence joins TRBV5-6 and TRBJ2-3; tentatively, D is TRBD2 (6 bases). The CDR3 consists of 18 residues. The V end lost 4 bases, the J end lost 9 bases, and 30 bases lay between the germline ends. Germline loops: CDR1 SGHDT, CDR2 YYEEEE. The CDR3 region has the DNA TGTGCCAGCAGCAGACCGGGTGGCGGGGCCTCCCTCCCTCAGACGCAGTATTTT. Its protein is CASSRPGGGASLPQTQYF.

The rearrangement links TRBV18 to TRBJ2-7, with 8 bases fitting TRBD1. Germline values: CDR1 KGHSH, CDR2 LQKENI. The V gene end was trimmed by 2 bases and the J gene end by 1 base; junction bases not matched to a gene: 10. The CDR3 is made up of 17 amino acids. CDR3 amino acids: CASSPVVVTGASYEQYF. The CDR3 DNA sequence: TGTGCCAGCTCACCAGTTGTGGTGACAGGGGCGTCCTACGAGCAGTACTTC.

The rearrangement uses TRBV6-6 and TRBJ2-1; the match to TRBD2 covers 7 bases. V lost 1 base and J lost 6; bases outside the gene matches: 0. The CDR3 has 13 residues. CDR1 is MNHNY, CDR2 SVGAGI, per germline (reference sequence). CDR3 residues: CASSYWGGNEQFF. CDR3 DNA: TGTGCCAGCAGTTACTGGGGGGGCAATGAGCAGTTCTTC.

V usage is TRBV9 and J usage is TRBJ1-3; 9 positions match TRBD1. V shed 4 bases and J 0 bases; nucleotides not matched to a gene: 8. There are 17 residues in the CDR3. CDR1 and CDR2 (germline): SGDLS, YYNGEE. The CDR3 spells CASSLGTGLGSGNTIYF. In DNA, the CDR3 is TGTGCCAGCAGCCTCGGGACAGGGCTGGGCTCTGGAAACACCATATATTTT.

CDR3 DNA: TGTGCCAGCAGCTTAGTACAGAATCAGCCCCAGCATTTT. Amino acid sequence: CASSLVQNQPQHF. The rearrangement uses TRBV7-2 and TRBJ1-5; the D is unclear. The ends were cut back, 1 base at V and 4 bases at J, with 5 bases in the middle. CDR3 length: 13 amino acids. Germline assignment: CDR1 SGHTA and CDR2 FQGNSA.

The V and J genes are TRBV18 and TRBJ2-7; D possibly corresponds to TRBD1 (6 bases). The germline V and J ends were trimmed by 2 bases and 6 bases, with 11 bases remaining between them. Looked up from germline, CDR1 is KGHSH and CDR2 is LQKENI. This CDR3 spans 13 amino acids. CDR3 nucleotide sequence: TGTGCCAGCTCACCAGGCGGACAGATCGAGCAGTACTTC. It encodes CASSPGGQIEQYF. Based on the CDR3 plus reference TRBV18 and TRBJ2-7, the full variable domain is NAGVMQNPRHLVRRRGQEARLRCSPMKGHSHVYWYRQLPEEGLKFMVYLQKENIIDESGMPKERFSAEFPKEGPSILRIQQVVRGDSAAYFCASSPGGQIEQYFGPGTRLTVT.

The chain uses TRBV6-1 and TRBJ1-5, with 9 bases matching TRBD1. V trimming: 2 bases; J trimming: 5 bases; junction bases outside the gene matches: 16. Looked up from germline, CDR1 is MNHNS and CDR2 is SASEGT. The CDR3 is made up of 19 amino acids. The CDR3 region has the DNA TGTGCCAGCAGTGAAAATATCCGCTATGGGACAGGGAACCATCAGCCCCAGCATTTT. Protein sequence: CASSENIRYGTGNHQPQHF.